This T cell receptor (beta chain) is drawn from a study of regulatory T cells (dated by TCRdb to the late 2010s). Describing the broader study: Between CD3G-deficient patients and healthy controls, the study compared T-cell receptor beta repertoires in sorted regulatory T cells, conventional CD4+ T cells and CD8+ T cells.

Concerning this clone itself: This clone's antigen is unknown. The record has no base qualities; no much larger clone is one base away.

Measured from the cysteine to the phenylalanine, the CDR3 is 15 residues long. Here the CDR3 DNA is all that survives: 45 bases in frame from base 1. Evidence of autoimmunity was present in all CD3G-deficient patients, and the autoimmunity was more severe in two of the patients. At testing, patients were between 2 and 39 years old and showed lower naive and higher memory CD4+ and CD8+ T-cell proportions. CD4+ cells were FACS-sorted into CD25-high CD127-low regulatory T cells and CD25-low CD127-high conventional CD4+ T cells. The patient group comprised more than 5 individuals with CD3G deficiency. An international network of physicians spanning the United States, Europe and Asia provided the patient samples and clinical data. Peripheral blood mononuclear cells were isolated by Ficoll density separation. Beyond this particular receptor, the publication reports: Hydrophobic residues at CDR3 positions 6 and 7 were enriched in conventional CD4+ T cells from CD3G-deficient patients, suggesting more self-reactive specificities. Patient repertoires showed restricted unique TRB V-J pairs and skewed V and J gene usage, most marked in regulatory T cells.

For the multiplex PCR, 52 forward TRBV primers and 13 reverse TRBJ primers were used, and amplification bias was corrected with both assay-based and computational methods. Within the immunoSEQ assay, multiplex PCR amplified rearranged TRB loci from genomic DNA. TRB amplicons were sequenced using an Illumina HiSeq platform. For the original study's pipeline: Custom algorithms error-filtered the raw sequences and aligned them to reference gene sequences, after which the immunoSEQ online tools were used for analysis. Frequencies of productive and nonproductive TRB rearrangements were evaluated among both unique and total sequences. Hydrophobicity and amino acid composition of residues 6 and 7 within the TRB CDR3 were used to estimate the potential for self-reactivity. Groups were compared by t tests, Mann-Whitney tests or two-way ANOVA performed in Prism software. The clones in this table, taken by TCRdb from immuneACCESS, are in-frame only. Not every clone is retained; where verified, under half of the shortfall comes from an unresolved V gene, and the cause of the rest is unknown. V, J and clone size derive from that table, while D and trimming were established from the DNA sequence. This sample lists about 23,000 clones; 70% to 90% were detected once. The ten largest clonotypes hold about 1.3% of the sample.

The specimen was conventional CD4+ T cells sorted from blood. The sequence came from a child aged 10 to 17 with CD3G deficiency. The sequence links TRBV21-1 to TRBJ2-5. TRBV21-1 is a documented pseudogene. The sequenced DNA is TGTGCCAGCACCGTTAAAGAGACGGTTCAAGAGACCCAGTACTTC. This translates into CASTVKETVQETQYF.